This entry concerns a single T cell receptor (beta chain). The antigen remains undetermined. Looked up from germline, CDR1 is SGHNT and CDR2 is YENEEA. The V gene lost 7 bases and the J gene lost 5 bases, with 21 bases spanning the gap. There are 16 residues in the CDR3. This sample is drawn from a study of lymphopenia after photon versus proton radiotherapy. Findings and limits, study-wide: Relative stability marked proton patients; photon patients lost diversity and naive cells. After the lymphocyte nadir, photon-treated repertoires showed oligoclonal expansion, especially of CD8+ Temra cells. Survival link was tested only in deceased patients; proton benefit remains a possibility.

Generated by immunoSEQ multiplex PCR, the TCRdb table keeps only in-frame clones and is missing some. The sample consists of under 35,000 clones, nearly 85% of them appearing once. This TCR came from a woman in her sixties or seventies with pancreatic cancer. This rearrangement joins TRBV11-3 to TRBJ2-1, with D perhaps TRBD2 (7 bases). The material was peripheral blood, obtained from a patient treated with proton-based radiotherapy. The CDR3 sequence is CASTTPGGAADNEQFF. The CDR3 DNA reads as TGTGCCAGCACCACCCCTGGGGGGGCGGCCGACAATGAGCAGTTCTTC.